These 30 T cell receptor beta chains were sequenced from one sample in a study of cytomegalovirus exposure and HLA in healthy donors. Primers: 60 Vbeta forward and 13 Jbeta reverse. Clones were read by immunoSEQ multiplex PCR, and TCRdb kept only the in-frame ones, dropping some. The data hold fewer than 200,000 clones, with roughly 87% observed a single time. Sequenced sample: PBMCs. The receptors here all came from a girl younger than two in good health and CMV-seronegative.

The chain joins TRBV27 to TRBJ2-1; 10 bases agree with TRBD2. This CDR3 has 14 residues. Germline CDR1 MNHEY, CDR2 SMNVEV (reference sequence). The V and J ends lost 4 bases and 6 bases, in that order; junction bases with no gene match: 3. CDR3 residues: CASSSGLAVNEQFF. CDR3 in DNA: TGTGCCAGCAGTTCCGGACTAGCGGTCAATGAGCAGTTCTTC.

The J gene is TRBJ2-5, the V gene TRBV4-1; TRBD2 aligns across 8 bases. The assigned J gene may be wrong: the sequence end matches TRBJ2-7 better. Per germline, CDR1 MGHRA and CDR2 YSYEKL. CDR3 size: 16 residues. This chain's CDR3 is CASSQTSGGGTYEQYF. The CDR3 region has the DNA TGCGCCAGCAGCCAAACTTCGGGCGGGGGGACCTACGAGCAGTACTTC.

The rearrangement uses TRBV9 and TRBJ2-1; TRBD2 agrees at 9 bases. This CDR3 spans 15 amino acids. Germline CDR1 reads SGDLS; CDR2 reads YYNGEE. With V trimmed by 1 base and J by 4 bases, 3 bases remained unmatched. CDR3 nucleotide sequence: TGTGCCAGCAGCGTACTAGGACTAGCGTACAATGAGCAGTTCTTC. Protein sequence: CASSVLGLAYNEQFF.

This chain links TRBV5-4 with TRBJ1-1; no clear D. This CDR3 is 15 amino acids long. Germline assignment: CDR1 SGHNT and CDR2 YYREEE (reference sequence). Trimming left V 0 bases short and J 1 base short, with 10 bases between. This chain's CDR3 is CASSLATTGNTEAFF. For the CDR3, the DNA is TGTGCCAGCAGCTTGGCCACCACGGGGAACACTGAAGCTTTCTTT.

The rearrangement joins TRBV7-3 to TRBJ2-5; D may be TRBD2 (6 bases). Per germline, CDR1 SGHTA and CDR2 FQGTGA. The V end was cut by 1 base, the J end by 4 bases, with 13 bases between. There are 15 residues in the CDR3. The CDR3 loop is CASSLNPTRLETQYF. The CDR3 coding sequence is TGTGCCAGCAGCTTAAATCCGACTAGGTTAGAGACCCAGTACTTC.

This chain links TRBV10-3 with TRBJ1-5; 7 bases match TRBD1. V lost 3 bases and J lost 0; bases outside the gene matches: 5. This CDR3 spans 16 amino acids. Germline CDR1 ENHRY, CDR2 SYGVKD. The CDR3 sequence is CAISDPDRYSNQPQHF. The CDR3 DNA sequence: TGTGCCATCAGTGACCCGGACAGGTATAGCAATCAGCCCCAGCATTTT.

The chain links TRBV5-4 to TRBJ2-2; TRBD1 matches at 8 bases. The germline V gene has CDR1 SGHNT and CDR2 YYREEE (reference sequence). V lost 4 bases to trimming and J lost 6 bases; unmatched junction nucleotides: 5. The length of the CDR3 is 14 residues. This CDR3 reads CASSRGTGPGELFF. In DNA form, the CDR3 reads TGTGCCAGCAGCCGCGGGACAGGTCCCGGGGAGCTGTTTTTT.

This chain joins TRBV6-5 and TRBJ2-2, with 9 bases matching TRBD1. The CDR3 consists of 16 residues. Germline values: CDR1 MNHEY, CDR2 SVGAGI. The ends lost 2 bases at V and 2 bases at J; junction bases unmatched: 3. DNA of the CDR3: TGTGCCAGCAGTTACCTGGGACAGGGTAACACCGGGGAGCTGTTTTTT. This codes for CASSYLGQGNTGELFF.

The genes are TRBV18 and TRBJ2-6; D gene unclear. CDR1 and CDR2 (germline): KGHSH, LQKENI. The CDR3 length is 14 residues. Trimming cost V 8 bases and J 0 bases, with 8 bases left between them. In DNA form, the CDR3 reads TGTGCCAGCCTTCAGTCCTCTGGGGCCAACGTCCTGACTTTC. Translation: CASLQSSGANVLTF.

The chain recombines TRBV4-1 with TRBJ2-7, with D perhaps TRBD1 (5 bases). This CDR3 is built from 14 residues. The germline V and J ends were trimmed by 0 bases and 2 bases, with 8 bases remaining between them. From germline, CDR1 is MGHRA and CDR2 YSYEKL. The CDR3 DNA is TGCGCCAGCAGCCAAGATACAGGAACCTACGAGCAGTACTTC. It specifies CASSQDTGTYEQYF.

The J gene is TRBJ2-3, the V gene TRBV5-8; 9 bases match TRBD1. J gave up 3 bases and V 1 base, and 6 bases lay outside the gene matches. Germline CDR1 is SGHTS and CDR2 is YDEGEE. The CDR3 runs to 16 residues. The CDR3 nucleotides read TGTGCCAGCAGCTTGTTGGGACAGGGTGGGACAGATACGCAGTATTTT. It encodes CASSLLGQGGTDTQYF.

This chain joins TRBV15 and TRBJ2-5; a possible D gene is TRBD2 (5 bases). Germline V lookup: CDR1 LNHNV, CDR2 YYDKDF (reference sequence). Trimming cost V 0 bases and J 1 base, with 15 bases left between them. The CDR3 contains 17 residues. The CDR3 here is CATSRELRVTIQETQYF. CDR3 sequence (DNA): TGTGCCACCAGCAGAGAATTGAGGGTGACTATCCAAGAGACCCAGTACTTC. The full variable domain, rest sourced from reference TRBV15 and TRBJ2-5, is DAMVIQNPRYQVTQFGKPVTLSCSQTLNHNVMYWYQQKSSQAPKLLFHYYDKDFNNEADTPDNFQSRRPNTSFCFLDIRSPGLGDTAMYLCATSRELRVTIQETQYFGPGTRLLVL.

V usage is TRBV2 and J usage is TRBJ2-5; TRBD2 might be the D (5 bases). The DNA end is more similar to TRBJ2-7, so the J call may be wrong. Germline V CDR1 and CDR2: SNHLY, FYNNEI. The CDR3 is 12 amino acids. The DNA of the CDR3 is TGTGCCAGCACCGGGATTTCCTACGAGCAGTACTTC. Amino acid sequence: CASTGISYEQYF.

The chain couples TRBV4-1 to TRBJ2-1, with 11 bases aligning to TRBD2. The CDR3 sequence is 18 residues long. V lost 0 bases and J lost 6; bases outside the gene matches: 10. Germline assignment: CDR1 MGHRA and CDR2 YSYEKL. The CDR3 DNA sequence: TGCGCCAGCAGCCAAGAACGATTTAGCGGGAGGGCCCGCAATGAGCAGTTCTTC. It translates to CASSQERFSGRARNEQFF.

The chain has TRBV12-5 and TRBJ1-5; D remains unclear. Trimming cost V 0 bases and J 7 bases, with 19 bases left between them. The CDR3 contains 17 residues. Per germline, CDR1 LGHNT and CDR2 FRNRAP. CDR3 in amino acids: CASGLVLTYRWAQPQHF. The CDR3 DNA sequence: TGTGCTAGTGGTTTGGTATTGACGTATCGGTGGGCACAGCCCCAGCATTTT. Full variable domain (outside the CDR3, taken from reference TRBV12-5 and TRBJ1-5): DARVTQTPRHKVTEMGQEVTMRCQPILGHNTVFWYRQTMMQGLELLAYFRNRAPLDDSGMPKDRFSAEMPDATLATLKIQPSEPRDSAVYFCASGLVLTYRWAQPQHFGDGTRLSIL.

The CDR3 region is CASSLYGGNEQFF. DNA for the CDR3: TGCGCCAGCAGCTTGTACGGGGGGAATGAGCAGTTCTTC. V usage is TRBV5-1 and J usage is TRBJ2-1, with 7 bases aligning to TRBD2. The CDR3 runs to 13 residues. Per germline, CDR1 SGHRS and CDR2 YFSETQ. Trimming cost V 1 base and J 7 bases; bases outside gene matches: 2. Supplemented by reference TRBV5-1 and TRBJ2-1, the full variable domain reads KAGVTQTPRYLIKTRGQQVTLSCSPISGHRSVSWYQQTPGQGLQFLFEYFSETQRNKGNFPGRFSGRQFSNSRSEMNVSTLELGDSALYLCASSLYGGNEQFFGPGTRLTVL.

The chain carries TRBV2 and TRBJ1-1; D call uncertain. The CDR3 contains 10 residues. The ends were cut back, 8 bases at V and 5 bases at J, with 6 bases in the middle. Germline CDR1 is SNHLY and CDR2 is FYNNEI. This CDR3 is CASPSTEAFF. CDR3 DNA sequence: TGTGCCAGCCCCTCGACTGAAGCTTTCTTT.

The CDR3 loop is CASSDLTSGPSSGEQFF. CDR3 DNA: TGTGCCAGCAGTGATCTGACTAGCGGGCCATCCTCTGGTGAGCAGTTCTTC. J is TRBJ2-1 and V is TRBV2, with TRBD2 matching 10 bases. With 3 bases clipped from V and 9 bases from J, the junction kept 14 bases outside the gene matches. The CDR3 covers 17 residues. Germline-derived CDR1 and CDR2 are SNHLY and FYNNEI.

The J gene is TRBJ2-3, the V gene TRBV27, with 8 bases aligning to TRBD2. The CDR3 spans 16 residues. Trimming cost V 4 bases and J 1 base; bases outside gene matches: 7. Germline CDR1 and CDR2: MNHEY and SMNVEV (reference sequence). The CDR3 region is CASSSRTSIGTDTQYF. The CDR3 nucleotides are TGTGCCAGCAGTTCTCGGACTAGCATTGGCACAGATACGCAGTATTTT.

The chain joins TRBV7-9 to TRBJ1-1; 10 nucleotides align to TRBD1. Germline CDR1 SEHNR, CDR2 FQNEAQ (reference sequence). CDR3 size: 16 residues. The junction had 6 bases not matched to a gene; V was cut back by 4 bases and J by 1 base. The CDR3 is CASSSTGGVGNTEAFF. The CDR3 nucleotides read TGTGCCAGCAGCTCGACAGGGGGCGTCGGGAACACTGAAGCTTTCTTT.

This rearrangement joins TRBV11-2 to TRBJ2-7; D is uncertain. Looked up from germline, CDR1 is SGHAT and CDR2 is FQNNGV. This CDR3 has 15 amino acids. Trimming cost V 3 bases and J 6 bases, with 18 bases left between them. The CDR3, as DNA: TGTGCCAGCAGCTTTGTGTCGATACCTACTGGCGAGCAGTACTTC. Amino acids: CASSFVSIPTGEQYF.

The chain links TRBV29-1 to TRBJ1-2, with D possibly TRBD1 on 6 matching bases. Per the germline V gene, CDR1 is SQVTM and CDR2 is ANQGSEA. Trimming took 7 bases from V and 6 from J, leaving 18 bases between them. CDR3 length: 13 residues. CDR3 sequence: CSGSGGGTHGYTF. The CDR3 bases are TGCAGCGGGTCGGGGGGGGGCACCCATGGCTACACCTTC.

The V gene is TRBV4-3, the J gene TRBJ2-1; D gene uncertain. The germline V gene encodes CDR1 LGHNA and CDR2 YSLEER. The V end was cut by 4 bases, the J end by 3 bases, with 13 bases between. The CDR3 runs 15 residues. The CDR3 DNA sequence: TGCGCCAGCAGCCTCAACCAGAGGAGCTACAATGAGCAGTTCTTC. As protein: CASSLNQRSYNEQFF.

The DNA for the CDR3 is TGTGCCAGCAGCCTGGGACAGGGTCGCATGAACACTGAAGCTTTCTTT. Its translation: CASSLGQGRMNTEAFF. The chain combines TRBV5-6 with TRBJ1-1; 9 positions agree with TRBD1. Germline trimming cut 4 bases from V and 0 bases from J; bases unmatched to any gene: 7. In germline, CDR1 is SGHDT, CDR2 YYEEEE. CDR3 length: 16 residues.

In DNA form, the CDR3 reads TGTGCCAGCAGCTTAGATCAGATGCGGGAGCAGTTCTTC. As protein: CASSLDQMREQFF. This rearrangement joins TRBV11-2 to TRBJ2-1, with D unresolved. The V gene's germline CDR1 is SGHAT and CDR2 FQNNGV. Trimming stripped 0 bases from V and 10 bases from J, with 10 bases between. CDR3 length: 13 residues.

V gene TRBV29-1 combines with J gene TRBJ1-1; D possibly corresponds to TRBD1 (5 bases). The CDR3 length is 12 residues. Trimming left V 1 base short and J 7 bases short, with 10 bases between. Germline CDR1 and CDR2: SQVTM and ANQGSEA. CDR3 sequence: CSVEGYRIEAFF. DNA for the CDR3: TGCAGCGTTGAAGGCTACAGGATTGAAGCTTTCTTT.

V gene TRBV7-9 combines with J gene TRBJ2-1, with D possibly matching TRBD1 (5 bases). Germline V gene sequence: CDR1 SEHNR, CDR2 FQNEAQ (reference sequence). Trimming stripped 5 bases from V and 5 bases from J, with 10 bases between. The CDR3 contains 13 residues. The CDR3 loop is CASSTTGNNEQFF. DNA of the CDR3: TGTGCCAGCAGCACAACAGGTAACAATGAGCAGTTCTTC.

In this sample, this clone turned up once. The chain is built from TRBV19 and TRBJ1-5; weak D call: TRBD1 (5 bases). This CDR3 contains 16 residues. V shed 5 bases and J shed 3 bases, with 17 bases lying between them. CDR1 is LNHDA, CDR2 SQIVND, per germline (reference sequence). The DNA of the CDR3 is TGTGCCAGTAGTGAAGGGACTCCTAGATCCAATCAGCCCCAGCATTTT. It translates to CASSEGTPRSNQPQHF. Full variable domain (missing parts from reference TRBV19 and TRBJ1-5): DGGITQSPKYLFRKEGQNVTLSCEQNLNHDAMYWYRQDPGQGLRLIYYSQIVNDFQKGDIAEGYSVSREKKESFPLTVTSAQKNPTAFYLCASSEGTPRSNQPQHFGDGTRLSIL.

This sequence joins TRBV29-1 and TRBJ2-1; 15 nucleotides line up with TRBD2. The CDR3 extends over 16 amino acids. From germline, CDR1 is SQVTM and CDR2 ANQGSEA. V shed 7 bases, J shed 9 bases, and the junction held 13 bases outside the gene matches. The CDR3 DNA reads TGCAGCGGACGGACTAGCGGGAGGGCCGGGGCGGGTGAGCAGTTCTTC. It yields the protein CSGRTSGRAGAGEQFF.

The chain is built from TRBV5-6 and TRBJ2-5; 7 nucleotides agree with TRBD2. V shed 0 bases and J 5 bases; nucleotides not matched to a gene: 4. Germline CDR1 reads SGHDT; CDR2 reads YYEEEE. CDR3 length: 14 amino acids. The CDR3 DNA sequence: TGTGCCAGCAGCTTGGTGGGGGAGGGGGAGACCCAGTACTTC. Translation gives CASSLVGEGETQYF.